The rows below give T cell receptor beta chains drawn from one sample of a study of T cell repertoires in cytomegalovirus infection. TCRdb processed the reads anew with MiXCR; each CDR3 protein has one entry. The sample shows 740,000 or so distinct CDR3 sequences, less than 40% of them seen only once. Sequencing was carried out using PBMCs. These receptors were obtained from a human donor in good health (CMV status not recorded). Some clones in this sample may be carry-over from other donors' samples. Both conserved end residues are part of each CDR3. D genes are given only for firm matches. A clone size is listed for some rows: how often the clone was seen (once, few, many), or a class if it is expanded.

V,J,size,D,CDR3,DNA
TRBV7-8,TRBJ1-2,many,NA,CASSLDSHRGYTF,TGTGCCAGCAGCTTAGATAGCCACCGCGGCTACACCTTC
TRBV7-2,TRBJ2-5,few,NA,CASSLEPSGETQYF,TGTGCCAGCAGCTTAGAACCCTCGGGAGAGACCCAGTACTTC
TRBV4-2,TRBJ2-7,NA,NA,CASSREEFTYEQYF,TGTGCCAGCAGCCGGGAGGAGTTCACCTACGAGCAGTACTTC
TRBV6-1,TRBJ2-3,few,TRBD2,CASSGSGRAHTDTQYF,TGTGCCAGCAGTGGTAGCGGGAGGGCCCACACAGATACGCAGTATTTT
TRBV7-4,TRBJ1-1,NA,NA,CASSSLLANTEAFF,TGTGCCAGCAGCTCCCTCCTGGCGAACACTGAAGCTTTCTTT
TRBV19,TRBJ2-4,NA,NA,CASLGHLENIQYF,TGTGCCAGTCTAGGGCACCTTGAAAACATTCAGTACTTC
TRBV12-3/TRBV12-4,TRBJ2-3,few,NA,CASSFRFWYRIKDKAILYF,TGTGCCAGCAGTTTTCGTTTCTGGTACCGGATAAAAGACAAGGCTATTCTGTATTTT
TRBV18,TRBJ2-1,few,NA,CASSPEDSRENEQFF,TGTGCCAGCTCACCTGAAGACTCCCGAGAGAATGAGCAGTTCTTC
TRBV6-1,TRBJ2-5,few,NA,CASSSGTHQETQYF,TGTGCCAGCAGTTCCGGGACACACCAAGAGACCCAGTACTTC
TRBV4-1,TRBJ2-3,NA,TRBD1,CASSPGQEDTQYF,TGCGCCAGCAGCCCCGGACAGGAGGATACGCAGTATTTT
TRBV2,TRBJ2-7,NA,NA,CASRRASYEQYF,TGTGCCAGCAGGAGGGCCTCCTACGAGCAGTACTTC
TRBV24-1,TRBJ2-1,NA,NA,CATRPNVGNEQFF,TGTGCCACCAGGCCCAATGTGGGGAATGAGCAGTTCTTC
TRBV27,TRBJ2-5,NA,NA,CASSPFSGPETQYF,TGTGCCAGCAGTCCGTTCTCTGGACCAGAGACCCAGTACTTC
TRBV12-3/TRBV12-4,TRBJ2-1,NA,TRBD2,CASRKSTGLAGGHGQFF,TGTGCCAGCAGGAAATCGACGGGACTAGCGGGGGGGCACGGGCAGTTCTTC
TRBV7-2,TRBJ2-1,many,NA,CASSLVAASSYNEQFF,TGTGCCAGCAGCTTGGTAGCGGCAAGCTCCTACAATGAGCAGTTCTTC
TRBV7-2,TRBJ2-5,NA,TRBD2,CASSPGGAQYF,TGTGCCAGCAGCCCCGGGGGGGCCCAGTACTTC
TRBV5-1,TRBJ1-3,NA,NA,CASSGGRRSGNTIYF,TGCGCCAGCAGCGGGGGACGTCGCTCTGGAAACACCATATATTTT
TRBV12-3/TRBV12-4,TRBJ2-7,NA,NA,CASSNSYTLEEDSYEQYF,TGTGCCAGCAGCAACTCTTACACGCTTGAGGAAGACTCCTACGAGCAGTACTTC
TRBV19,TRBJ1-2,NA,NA,CASSTWDRGYTF,TGTGCCAGTAGTACCTGGGATCGAGGCTACACCTTC
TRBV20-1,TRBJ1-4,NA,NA,CSSRLRAHNGGEKLFF,TGCAGTTCTAGACTGAGGGCACACAACGGGGGTGAAAAACTGTTTTTT
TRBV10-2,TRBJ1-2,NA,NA,CASNGSPVYGYTF,TGCGCCAGCAATGGGTCGCCTGTCTATGGCTACACCTTC
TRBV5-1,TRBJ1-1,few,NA,CASSLATGRNTEAFF,TGCGCCAGCAGCTTGGCTACGGGAAGGAACACTGAAGCTTTCTTT
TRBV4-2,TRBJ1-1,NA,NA,CASSQPFSGGMNTEAFF,TGTGCCAGCAGCCAACCCTTCTCCGGGGGAATGAACACTGAAGCTTTCTTT
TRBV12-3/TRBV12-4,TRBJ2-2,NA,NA,CASSFMSGINTGELFF,TGTGCCAGCAGTTTTATGAGCGGAATAAACACCGGGGAGCTGTTTTTT
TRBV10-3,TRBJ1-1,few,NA,CAIGLGGTEAFF,TGTGCCATCGGGCTAGGGGGAACTGAAGCTTTCTTT
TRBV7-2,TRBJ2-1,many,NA,CASSGGPYNEQFF,TGTGCCAGCAGCGGGGGTCCCTACAATGAGCAGTTCTTC
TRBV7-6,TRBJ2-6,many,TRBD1,CASSFGQGLSGANVLTF,TGTGCCAGCAGCTTTGGACAGGGGCTGTCTGGGGCCAACGTCCTGACTTTC
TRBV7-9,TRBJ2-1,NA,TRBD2,CASSLGRGTSLGEQFF,TGTGCCAGCAGCTTAGGGCGAGGGACTAGCCTTGGCGAGCAGTTCTTC
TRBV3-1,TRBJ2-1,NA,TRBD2,CASSQGLAGESEQFF,TGTGCCAGCAGCCAAGGACTAGCGGGAGAAAGTGAGCAGTTCTTC
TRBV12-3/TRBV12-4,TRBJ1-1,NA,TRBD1,CASSPDRGYTEAFF,TGTGCCAGCAGTCCCGACAGGGGCTACACTGAAGCTTTCTTT
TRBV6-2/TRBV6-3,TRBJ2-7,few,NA,CASSYAVSYEQYF,TGTGCCAGCAGTTACGCAGTATCCTACGAGCAGTACTTC
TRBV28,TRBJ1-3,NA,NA,CASSLPIGGNTIYF,TGTGCCAGCAGTTTACCCATAGGAGGAAACACCATATATTTT
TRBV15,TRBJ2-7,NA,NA,CATSSDPQTGLEDYEQYF,TGTGCCACCAGCAGCGACCCCCAGACGGGACTGGAAGACTATGAGCAGTACTTC
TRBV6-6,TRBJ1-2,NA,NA,CASRKTEFPTNYGYTF,TGTGCCAGCCGTAAGACCGAATTCCCTACAAACTATGGCTACACCTTC
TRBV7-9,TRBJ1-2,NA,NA,CASSLGDRFYGYTF,TGTGCCAGCAGCTTAGGTGACAGATTCTATGGCTACACCTTC
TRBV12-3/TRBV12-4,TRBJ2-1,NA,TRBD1,CASRGDSTTYNEQFF,TGTGCCAGCAGAGGGGACAGCACTACCTACAATGAGCAGTTCTTC
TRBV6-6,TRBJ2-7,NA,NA,CASSRTGLPYEQYF,TGTGCCAGCAGCAGAACAGGGCTCCCCTACGAGCAGTACTTC
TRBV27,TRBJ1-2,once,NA,CASSYTGSIGYTF,TGTGCCAGCAGTTATACCGGGTCTATCGGCTACACCTTC
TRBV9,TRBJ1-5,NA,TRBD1,CASSVTGTGPQHF,TGTGCCAGCAGCGTGACAGGGACCGGGCCCCAGCATTTT
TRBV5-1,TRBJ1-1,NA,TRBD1,CASSLEGQGDTEAFF,TGCGCCAGCAGCTTGGAGGGACAGGGTGACACTGAAGCTTTCTTT
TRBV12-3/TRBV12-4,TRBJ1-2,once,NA,CASSPTPTYGYPF,TGTGCCAGCAGTCCCACTCCGACCTATGGCTACCCCTTC
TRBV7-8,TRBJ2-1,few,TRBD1,CASSLGVLADRVSHEQFF,TGTGCCAGCAGCTTAGGGGTGCTCGCGGACAGGGTCAGCCATGAGCAGTTCTTC
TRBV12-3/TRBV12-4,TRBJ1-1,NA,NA,CASSSGLQGSTEAFF,TGTGCCAGCAGTTCCGGCCTACAGGGTAGTACTGAAGCTTTCTTT
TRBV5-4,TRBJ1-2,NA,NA,CASSLASVSNYGYTF,TGTGCCAGCAGCTTGGCGTCAGTTTCTAACTATGGCTACACCTTC
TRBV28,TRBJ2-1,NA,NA,CASQGGALNEQFF,TGTGCCAGCCAGGGGGGTGCGTTGAATGAGCAGTTCTTC
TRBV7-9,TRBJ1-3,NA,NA,CASSFWSGTEGNTIYF,TGTGCCAGCAGCTTTTGGTCGGGGACCGAAGGAAACACCATATATTTT
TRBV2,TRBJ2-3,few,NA,CASSPRLGWDTQYF,TGTGCCAGCAGTCCCAGACTGGGGTGGGATACGCAGTATTTT
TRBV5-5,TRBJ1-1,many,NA,CASRRWAGKDTEAFF,TGTGCCAGCAGACGCTGGGCAGGGAAGGACACTGAAGCTTTCTTT
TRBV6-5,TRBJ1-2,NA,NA,CASHGQGGGYTF,TGTGCCAGCCATGGGCAGGGCGGAGGCTACACCTTC
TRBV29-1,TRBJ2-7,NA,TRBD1,CSVENRDRGFEQYF,TGCAGCGTAGAAAACCGGGACAGGGGGTTCGAGCAGTACTTC
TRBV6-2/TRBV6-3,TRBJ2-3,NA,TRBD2,CASSYSTSGPTETQYF,TGTGCCAGCAGTTACTCGACTAGCGGTCCCACAGAGACGCAGTATTTT
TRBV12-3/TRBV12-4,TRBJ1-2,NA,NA,CASSIQGFYGYTF,TGTGCCAGCAGTATACAGGGTTTCTATGGCTACACCTTC
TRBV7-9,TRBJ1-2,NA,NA,CASSLGSVPWVTF,TGTGCCAGCAGCTTAGGATCAGTACCCTGGGTCACCTTC
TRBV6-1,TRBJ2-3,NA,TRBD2,CASSKREGTDTQYF,TGTGCCAGCAGTAAGAGGGAGGGGACAGATACGCAGTATTTT
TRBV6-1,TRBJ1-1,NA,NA,CASNLRQSSAEAFF,TGTGCCAGCAATTTAAGACAGTCTTCGGCTGAAGCTTTCTTT
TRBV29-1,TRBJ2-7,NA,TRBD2,CSVEGAGENEQYF,TGCAGCGTTGAGGGAGCGGGAGAGAACGAGCAGTACTTC
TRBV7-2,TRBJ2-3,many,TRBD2,CASRLAYPGDTQYF,TGTGCCAGCAGACTAGCGTACCCCGGCGATACGCAGTATTTT